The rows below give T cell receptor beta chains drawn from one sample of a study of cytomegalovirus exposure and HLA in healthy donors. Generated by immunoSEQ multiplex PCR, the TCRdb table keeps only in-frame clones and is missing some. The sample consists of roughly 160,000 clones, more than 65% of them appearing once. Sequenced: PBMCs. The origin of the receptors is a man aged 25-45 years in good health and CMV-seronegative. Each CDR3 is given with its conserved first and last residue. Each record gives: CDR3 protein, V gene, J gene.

CDR3aa: CASSLSPGVYEQYF
v_gene: TRBV7-8
j_gene: TRBJ2-7

CDR3aa: CASRIKAGGEYF
v_gene: TRBV7-6
j_gene: TRBJ2-7

CDR3aa: CATRGQGLSNQPQHF
v_gene: TRBV28
j_gene: TRBJ1-5

CDR3aa: CASSPTGQTYNEQFF
v_gene: TRBV7-3
j_gene: TRBJ2-1

CDR3aa: CASSQDFPYNEQFF
v_gene: TRBV14
j_gene: TRBJ2-1

CDR3aa: CASSRGENQPQHF
v_gene: TRBV18
j_gene: TRBJ1-5

CDR3aa: CASSYRGRDGYTF
v_gene: TRBV28
j_gene: TRBJ1-2

CDR3aa: CANRRRTGGARGDTNQPQHF
v_gene: TRBV2
j_gene: TRBJ1-5

CDR3aa: CASSIALPGDTQYF
v_gene: TRBV19
j_gene: TRBJ2-3

CDR3aa: CAWSGNSGRGEQFF
v_gene: TRBV30
j_gene: TRBJ2-1

CDR3aa: CASSLGLPSTDTQYF
v_gene: TRBV7-2
j_gene: TRBJ2-3

CDR3aa: CASSLASTSYEQYF
v_gene: TRBV7-2
j_gene: TRBJ2-7

CDR3aa: CASSQGWGPRVYAFF
v_gene: TRBV4-1
j_gene: TRBJ1-1

CDR3aa: CASSLDRASYQPQHF
v_gene: TRBV7-2
j_gene: TRBJ1-5

CDR3aa: CASSLTGTSYEQYF
v_gene: TRBV7-3
j_gene: TRBJ2-7

CDR3aa: CASSVGESAYEQYF
v_gene: TRBV9
j_gene: TRBJ2-7

CDR3aa: CASSYPGGLAGVWTGELFF
v_gene: TRBV5-6
j_gene: TRBJ2-2

CDR3aa: CASSFRGRPGSASHSYEQYF
v_gene: TRBV5-1
j_gene: TRBJ2-7

CDR3aa: CASSLALVDEQYF
v_gene: TRBV5-1
j_gene: TRBJ2-7

CDR3aa: CAWSVAGSYGYTF
v_gene: TRBV30
j_gene: TRBJ1-2

CDR3aa: CASRDTDRGTDTQYF
v_gene: TRBV2
j_gene: TRBJ2-3

CDR3aa: CASSSSTGVLEQYF
v_gene: TRBV7-9
j_gene: TRBJ2-7